Shown below are 18 T cell receptor beta chains from a single sample sequenced in a study of blood T cell repertoires in COVID-19. TCRdb's copy holds only in-frame clones and misses some; the assay was immunoSEQ multiplex PCR. The sample contains approximately 21,000 clones, approximately 92% of which appear only once. The sequenced sample was peripheral blood. Every receptor here comes from a human donor in a cohort sampled during active COVID-19.

The chain employs TRBV6-5 and TRBJ1-4, with D perhaps matching TRBD1 (6 bases). With 2 bases removed from V and 8 bases from J, the gap between germline ends came to 18 bases. This CDR3 has 16 amino acids. Per the germline V gene, CDR1 is MNHEY and CDR2 is SVGAGI. This CDR3 is CASSYGVEPGAEKLFF. In DNA, the CDR3 is TGTGCCAGCAGTTACGGCGTAGAACCAGGGGCAGAAAAACTGTTTTTT.

V is TRBV2 and J is TRBJ2-2; D is perhaps TRBD1 (6 bases). Germline values: CDR1 SNHLY, CDR2 FYNNEI. V lost 3 bases and J lost 7, with 9 bases in between. The CDR3 extends over 13 amino acids. The CDR3 DNA reads TGTGCCAGCAGTGAGGGGGCGGGCGGGGAGCTGTTTTTT. Protein product: CASSEGAGGELFF.

The V call is TRBV7-8, the J call TRBJ2-5; perhaps TRBD2 as D (6 bases). V was pared by 2 bases and J by 3 bases, with 10 bases between. The CDR3 has 14 residues. Germline CDR1 SGHVS, CDR2 FQNEAQ. The CDR3 region is CASSLSREEETQYF. CDR3 nucleotide sequence: TGTGCCAGCAGCTTAAGCAGGGAGGAAGAGACCCAGTACTTC.

The rearrangement joins TRBV30 to TRBJ1-5; possible D gene TRBD1, 5 bases. Germline CDR1 reads GTSNPN; CDR2 reads SVGIG (reference sequence). The CDR3 is made up of 15 amino acids. V was pared by 3 bases and J by 2 bases, with 14 bases between. DNA for the CDR3: TGTGCCTGGAGAACCCCGGGGGAGGGCAATCAGCCCCAGCATTTT. Protein: CAWRTPGEGNQPQHF.

The V call is TRBV6-4, the J call TRBJ2-3, with 10 bases identical to TRBD1. Germline-derived CDR1 and CDR2 are MRHNA and SNTAGT. J gave up 4 bases and V 2 bases, and 0 bases lay outside the gene matches. The CDR3 runs to 14 residues. The chain's CDR3 is CASSDGQGADTQYF. The CDR3 DNA is TGTGCCAGCAGTGACGGACAGGGGGCAGATACGCAGTATTTT.

The chain employs TRBV5-1 and TRBJ1-6, with TRBD1 matching 7 bases. CDR3 length: 16 residues. V was clipped by 3 bases and J by 8 bases; unmatched bases: 11. Germline CDR1 is SGHRS and CDR2 is YFSETQ. Here the CDR3 DNA reads TGCGCCAGCAGCTCCAGGGGGGAAGGCTTTGATTCACCCCTCCACTTT. Its protein is CASSSRGEGFDSPLHF.

The chain links TRBV7-6 to TRBJ2-1, with 8 bases fitting TRBD1. CDR3 size: 17 residues. Germline assignment: CDR1 SGHVS and CDR2 FNYEAQ. Trimming cost V 2 bases and J 7 bases; bases outside gene matches: 13. CDR3 sequence reads: CASSLKDRVTPDNEQFF. Here the CDR3 DNA reads TGTGCCAGCAGCTTAAAGGACAGGGTGACCCCTGATAATGAGCAGTTCTTC.

This chain connects TRBV29-1 to TRBJ1-1; 9 bases align to TRBD1. V was clipped by 5 bases and J by 10 bases; unmatched bases: 8. CDR3 length equals 12 residues. In germline, CDR1 is SQVTM, CDR2 ANQGSEA. This chain's CDR3 is CSVLTQGAGAFF. DNA of the CDR3: TGCAGCGTTTTAACACAGGGGGCTGGAGCTTTCTTT.

This clone came up a few times. The chain carries TRBV27 and TRBJ1-1; tentative D call: TRBD1 (5 bases). The CDR3 length is 14 residues. Germline lookup yields CDR1 MNHEY and CDR2 SMNVEV (reference sequence). The germline V and J ends were trimmed by 2 bases and 1 base, with 8 bases remaining between them. CDR3 sequence reads: CASSLAGPNTEAFF. CDR3 sequence (DNA): TGTGCCAGCAGTTTAGCAGGGCCGAACACTGAAGCTTTCTTT.

Regarding this clone: Compared with germline, one end of the junction differs, possibly owing to a read error. This sequence joins TRBV5-6 and TRBJ2-7; 7 nucleotides line up with TRBD1. Per the germline V gene, CDR1 is SGHDT and CDR2 is YYEEEE. This CDR3 is 12 amino acids long. CDR3 protein: CASSLRQGSGLF. The CDR3 DNA follows: TGTGCCAGCAGCTTGAGACAGGGATCAGGATTATTC.

The chain carries TRBV4-1 and TRBJ2-5; no definite D call. This CDR3 has 13 amino acids. The V end lost 1 base, the J end lost 2 bases, and 5 bases lay between the germline ends. Germline values: CDR1 MGHRA, CDR2 YSYEKL. The DNA of the CDR3 is TGCGCCAGCAGCCAAGCAATTCAAGAGACCCAGTACTTC. Translation: CASSQAIQETQYF.

V usage is TRBV6-6 and J usage is TRBJ1-1; unclear D gene. The V gene's germline CDR1 is MNHNY and CDR2 SVGAGI (reference sequence). The CDR3 consists of 11 residues. V was cut by 2 bases and J by 7 bases, with 5 bases left in between. This CDR3 reads CASSYRHEAFF. CDR3 in DNA: TGTGCCAGCAGTTACAGACATGAAGCTTTCTTT.

In its sample, this clone was seen a few times. This sequence joins TRBV7-3 and TRBJ2-2, with TRBD2 matching 8 bases. The CDR3 consists of 15 residues. CDR1 and CDR2 (germline): SGHTA, FQGTGA. V was clipped by 6 bases and J by 2 bases; unmatched bases: 5. The CDR3 region is CASSPLAANTGELFF. The CDR3 DNA sequence: TGTGCCAGCAGTCCACTAGCGGCAAACACCGGGGAGCTGTTTTTT.

This clone was recorded once. The rearrangement joins TRBV5-1 to TRBJ2-7; D ambiguous. The CDR3 is made up of 13 amino acids. V lost 0 bases to trimming and J lost 2 bases, with 6 bases between them. Germline V gene sequence: CDR1 SGHRS, CDR2 YFSETQ. This chain's CDR3 is CASSLDSPYEQYF. The CDR3, as DNA: TGCGCCAGCAGCTTGGACAGTCCCTACGAGCAGTACTTC.

The chain joins TRBV27 to TRBJ1-6; D gene ambiguous. V was shortened by 2 bases and J by 7 bases, with 9 bases between the two germline ends. Germline CDR1 MNHEY, CDR2 SMNVEV (reference sequence). The CDR3 contains 14 residues. CDR3 protein: CASSLGQKNSPLHF. For the CDR3, the DNA is TGTGCCAGCAGTTTAGGCCAGAAGAATTCACCCCTCCACTTT.

This chain links TRBV11-2 with TRBJ2-7; the match to TRBD1 covers 9 bases. The CDR3 length is 16 residues. CDR1 is SGHAT, CDR2 FQNNGV, per germline. Trimming cost V 4 bases and J 2 bases; bases outside gene matches: 9. This CDR3 is CASSSPRGQGTYEQYF. In nucleotides, the CDR3 is TGTGCCAGCAGCTCGCCTCGGGGACAGGGAACCTACGAGCAGTACTTC.

This rearrangement joins TRBV5-1 to TRBJ2-2; weak D call: TRBD1 (5 bases). This CDR3 is built from 15 residues. CDR1 is SGHRS and CDR2 is YFSETQ in the germline V gene. V lost 4 bases to trimming and J lost 4 bases, with 14 bases between them. CDR3 DNA: TGCGCCAGCAGCATGTGGGGCACGGGCACCGGGGAGCTGTTTTTT. This gives the protein CASSMWGTGTGELFF.

V usage is TRBV5-1 and J usage is TRBJ2-2, with a weak D call TRBD1 (5 bases). V was shortened by 7 bases and J by 2 bases, with 12 bases between the two germline ends. The length of the CDR3 is 14 residues. Germline CDR1 and CDR2: SGHRS and YFSETQ. This CDR3 is CASGAIQNTGELFF. CDR3 nucleotide sequence: TGCGCCAGCGGGGCCATACAAAACACCGGGGAGCTGTTTTTT.